This T cell receptor beta chain derives from a study of shared clonotypes between healthy human individuals. Study-wide results and caveats: Naive subsets typically showed greater estimated richness than memory subsets.

Using immunoSEQ multiplex PCR, the repertoire was profiled, and TCRdb retains in-frame clones only, with some absent. The sample holds around 2.5 million clones, approximately 94% seen once. As for this clone: What it binds is not known.

Donors comprised healthy HIV-negative adults lacking recent acute infections or vaccinations. The sequenced sample was naive CD4+ T cells from PBMCs. Documented subset: CD45RA+ positively selected. The sequence was collected from a man in his late teens or twenties in good health. Some clones in this sample may be carry-over from other donors' samples.

CDR3 sequence (DNA): TGTGCCAGCAGCCCTGGACAGGACCGTTACGAGCAGTACTTC. Residues: CASSPGQDRYEQYF. The rearrangement joins TRBV7-2 to TRBJ2-7; 7 nucleotides align to TRBD1. Trimming at V came to 5 bases and at J to 4 bases, leaving 8 bases not matched to a gene. Germline V gives CDR1 SGHTA, CDR2 FQGNSA. The CDR3 is made up of 14 amino acids.